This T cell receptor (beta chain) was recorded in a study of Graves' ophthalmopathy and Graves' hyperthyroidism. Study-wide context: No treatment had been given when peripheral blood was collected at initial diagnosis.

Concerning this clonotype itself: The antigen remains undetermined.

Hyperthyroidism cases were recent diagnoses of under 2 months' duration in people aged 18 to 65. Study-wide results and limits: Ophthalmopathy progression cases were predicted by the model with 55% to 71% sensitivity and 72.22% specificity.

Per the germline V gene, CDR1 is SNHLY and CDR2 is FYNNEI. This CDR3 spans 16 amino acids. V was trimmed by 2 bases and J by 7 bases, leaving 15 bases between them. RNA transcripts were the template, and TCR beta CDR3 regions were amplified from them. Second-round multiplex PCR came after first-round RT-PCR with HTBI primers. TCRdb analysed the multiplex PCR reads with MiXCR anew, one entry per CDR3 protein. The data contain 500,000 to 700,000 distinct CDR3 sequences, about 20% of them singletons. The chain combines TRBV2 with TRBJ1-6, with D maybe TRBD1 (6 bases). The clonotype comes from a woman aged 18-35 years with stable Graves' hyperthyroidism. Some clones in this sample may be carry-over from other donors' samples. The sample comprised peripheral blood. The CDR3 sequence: CASSELGGHDNSPLHF. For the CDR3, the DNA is TGTGCCAGCAGTGAATTGGGGGGACACGACAATTCACCCCTCCACTTT.